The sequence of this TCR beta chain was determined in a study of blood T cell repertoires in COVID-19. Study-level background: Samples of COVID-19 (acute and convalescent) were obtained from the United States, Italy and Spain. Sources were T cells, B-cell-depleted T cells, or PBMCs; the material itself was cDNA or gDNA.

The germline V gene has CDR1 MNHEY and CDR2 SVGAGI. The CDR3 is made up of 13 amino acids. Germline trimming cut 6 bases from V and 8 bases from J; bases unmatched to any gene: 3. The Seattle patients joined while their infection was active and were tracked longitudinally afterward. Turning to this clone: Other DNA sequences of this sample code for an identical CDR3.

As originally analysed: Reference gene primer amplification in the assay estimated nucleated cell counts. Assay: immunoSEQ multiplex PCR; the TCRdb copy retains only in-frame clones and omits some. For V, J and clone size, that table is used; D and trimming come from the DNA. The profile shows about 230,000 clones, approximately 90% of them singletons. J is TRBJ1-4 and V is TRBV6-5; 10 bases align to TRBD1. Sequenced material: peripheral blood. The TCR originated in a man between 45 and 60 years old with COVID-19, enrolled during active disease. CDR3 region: CASSRDRGEKLFF. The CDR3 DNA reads TGTGCCAGCAGCCGGGACAGGGGAGAAAAACTGTTTTTT.